This entry is about one T cell receptor (beta chain). Its antigen is unknown. It has no much larger one-base neighbor in the sample; base qualities were not kept. From the cysteine through the phenylalanine, the CDR3 covers 12 amino acids. The entry retains the CDR3 DNA only, 36 bases that are in frame from base 1. The junction shows trimming of 7 bases on V and 2 bases on J, plus 11 bases between the germline ends. CDR1 and CDR2, looked up from the germline V gene, are SQVTM and ANQGSEA. The data belong to a study of cytomegalovirus exposure and HLA in healthy donors (dated by TCRdb to about 2017). Concerning the study at large: According to a later analysis, one platform produced both the 120 validation repertoires and the 550 to 800 repertoires of the first cohort. A separate validation cohort of more than 100 different subjects was used in addition to the approximately 700-subject first cohort. High-throughput TCR immunosequencing, statistical association of individual TCRs with disease status, and machine learning were combined to predict cytomegalovirus infection status. The study aimed to test whether signatures of past pathogen exposure could be identified by cataloging public T cell receptors.

Results the study describes overall, beyond this receptor: All 120 or so repertoires were used to score co-occurrence in the validation cohort in a later analysis, because that analysis had no HLA typing for the cohort. According to the authors, the approach could potentially be generalized to other disease states and immunological phenotypes. A later analysis found that TCRs clustered in the first cohort also tended to co-occur in the 95 to 150 validation repertoires, with just under 95% of cluster scores above 0. Three of the identified cytomegalovirus-associated TCR beta chains were confirmed in vitro to be specific for cytomegalovirus antigens. The study gave a list of around 170 TCR beta chains associated with cytomegalovirus. Cytomegalovirus status was reported to be diagnosed by the classifier with high specificity and sensitivity in both the original and validation cohorts. Most TCR sequences were seen in very few donors, while some public TCRs were found in many individuals.

The library relied on the immunoSEQ multiplex PCR assay. On the authors' methods: To diagnose cytomegalovirus status from the catalog of TCR beta chain sequences, a statistical classification framework was built. TCRdb took this table from immuneACCESS and kept in-frame rearrangements with V and J called. Such tables lack part of the clones; where checked against another copy, unresolved V genes explain under half of the gap, and the rest is unexplained. The V and J calls and clone size come from that table; D and trimming were worked out from the DNA. The sample table holds about 130,000 clones, of which roughly four fifths were seen once. The ten largest account for about 32% of the sample. The donors belonged to the validation cohort of 120 subjects, which was separate from the approximately 610-subject first cohort.

The sample was PBMCs. This TCR was recovered from a man younger than 40 in good health and CMV-seropositive. The V gene is TRBV29-1 and the J gene is TRBJ2-5, with the D segment identity uncertain. The DNA sequence is TGCAGCGCTGCTCCCAGGCAAGAGACCCAGTACTTC. Its protein is CSAAPRQETQYF.